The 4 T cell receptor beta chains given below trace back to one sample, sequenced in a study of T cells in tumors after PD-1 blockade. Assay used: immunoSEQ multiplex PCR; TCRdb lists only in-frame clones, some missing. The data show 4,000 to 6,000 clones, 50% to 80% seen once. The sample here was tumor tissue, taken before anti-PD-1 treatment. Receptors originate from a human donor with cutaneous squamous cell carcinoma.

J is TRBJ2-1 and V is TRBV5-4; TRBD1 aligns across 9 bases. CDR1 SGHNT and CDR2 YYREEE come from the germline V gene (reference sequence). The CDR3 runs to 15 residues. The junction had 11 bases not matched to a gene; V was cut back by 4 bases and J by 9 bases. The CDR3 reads CASSAGTGFFGEQFF. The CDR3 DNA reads TGTGCCAGCAGCGCCGGGACAGGGTTCTTTGGTGAGCAGTTCTTC.

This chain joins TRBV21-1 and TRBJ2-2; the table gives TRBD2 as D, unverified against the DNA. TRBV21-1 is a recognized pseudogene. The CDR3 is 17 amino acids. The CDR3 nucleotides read TGTGCCAGCAGCACCCCGTTTGAAAAGGGCCGGGACGGGGAGCTGTTTTTT. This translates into CASSTPFEKGRDGELFF.

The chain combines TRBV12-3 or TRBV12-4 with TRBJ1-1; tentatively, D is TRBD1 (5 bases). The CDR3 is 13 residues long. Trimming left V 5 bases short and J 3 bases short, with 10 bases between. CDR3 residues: CASSRQQYTEAFF. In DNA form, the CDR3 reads TGTGCCAGCAGTAGACAGCAATACACTGAAGCTTTCTTT.

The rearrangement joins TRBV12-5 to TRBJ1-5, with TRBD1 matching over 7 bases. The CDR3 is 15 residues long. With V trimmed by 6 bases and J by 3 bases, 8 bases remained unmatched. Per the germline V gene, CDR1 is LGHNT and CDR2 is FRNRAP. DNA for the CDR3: TGTGCTAGTGGCCAGCGGACAGGCCTCAATCAGCCCCAGCATTTT. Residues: CASGQRTGLNQPQHF. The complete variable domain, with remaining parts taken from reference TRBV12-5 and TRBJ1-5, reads DARVTQTPRHKVTEMGQEVTMRCQPILGHNTVFWYRQTMMQGLELLAYFRNRAPLDDSGMPKDRFSAEMPDATLATLKIQPSEPRDSAVYFCASGQRTGLNQPQHFGDGTRLSIL.